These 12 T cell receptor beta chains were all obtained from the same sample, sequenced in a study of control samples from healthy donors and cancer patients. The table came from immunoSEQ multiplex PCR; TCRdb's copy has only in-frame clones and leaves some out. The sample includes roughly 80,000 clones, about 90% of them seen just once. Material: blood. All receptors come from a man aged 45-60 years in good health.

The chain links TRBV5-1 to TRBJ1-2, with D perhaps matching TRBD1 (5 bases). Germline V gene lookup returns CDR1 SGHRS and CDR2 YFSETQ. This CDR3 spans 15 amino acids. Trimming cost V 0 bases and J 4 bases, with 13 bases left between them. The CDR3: CASSLGGAEAYGYTF. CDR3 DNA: TGCGCCAGCAGCTTGGGAGGGGCGGAGGCCTATGGCTACACCTTC.

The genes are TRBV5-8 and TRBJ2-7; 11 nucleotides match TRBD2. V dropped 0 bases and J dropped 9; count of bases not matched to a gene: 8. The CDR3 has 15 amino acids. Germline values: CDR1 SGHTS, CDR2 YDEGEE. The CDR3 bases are TGTGCCAGCAGCTTGGTCGGACTAGCGGGTGGCGTGCAGTACTTC. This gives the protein CASSLVGLAGGVQYF.

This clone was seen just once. The CDR3 bases are TGTGCCAGCAGTTTGAGGCAGTCTGGGGGAGAGCAGTACTTC. This encodes CASSLRQSGGEQYF. The genes are TRBV27 and TRBJ2-7; the D call may be TRBD1 or TRBD2 (5 bases each). V lost 3 bases and J 7 bases, leaving 16 bases between the germline ends. Germline-derived CDR1 and CDR2 are MNHEY and SMNVEV (reference sequence). CDR3 length: 14 residues.

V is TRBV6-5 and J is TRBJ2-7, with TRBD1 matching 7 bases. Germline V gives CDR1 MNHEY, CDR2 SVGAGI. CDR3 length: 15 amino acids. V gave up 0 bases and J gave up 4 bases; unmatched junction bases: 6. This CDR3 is CASSYSQGKVYEQYF. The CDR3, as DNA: TGTGCCAGCAGTTACTCACAGGGGAAGGTATACGAGCAGTACTTC.

The CDR3 region is CASSQSLVNTYEQYF. The CDR3 region has the DNA TGTGCCAGCAGCCAATCCTTGGTGAACACCTACGAGCAGTACTTC. The V call is TRBV3-1 (or the pseudogene TRBV3-2), the J call TRBJ2-7; D call uncertain. The length of the CDR3 is 15 residues. Trimming took off 2 bases at V and 2 bases at J, with 13 bases between the two ends. Germline CDR1 reads LGHDT; CDR2 reads YNNKEL (reference sequence).

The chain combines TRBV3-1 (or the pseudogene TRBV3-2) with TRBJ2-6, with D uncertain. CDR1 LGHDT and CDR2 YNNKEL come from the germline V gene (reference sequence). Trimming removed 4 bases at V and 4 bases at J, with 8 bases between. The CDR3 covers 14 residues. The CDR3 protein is CASSPASGANVLTF. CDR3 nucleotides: TGTGCCAGCAGCCCCGCCTCCGGGGCCAACGTCCTGACTTTC.

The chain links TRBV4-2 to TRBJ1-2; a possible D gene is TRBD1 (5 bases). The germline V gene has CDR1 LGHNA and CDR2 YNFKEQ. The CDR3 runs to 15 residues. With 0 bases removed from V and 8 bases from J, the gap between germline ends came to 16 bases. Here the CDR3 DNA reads TGTGCCAGCAGCCAAGATAACCGCGGGGCGTCGGGCTACACCTTC. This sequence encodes CASSQDNRGASGYTF.

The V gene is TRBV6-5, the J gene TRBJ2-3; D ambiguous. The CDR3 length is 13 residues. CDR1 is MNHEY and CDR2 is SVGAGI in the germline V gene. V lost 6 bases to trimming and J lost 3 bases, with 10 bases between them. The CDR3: CASRDVGTDTQYF. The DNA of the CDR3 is TGTGCCAGCAGAGACGTTGGGACAGATACGCAGTATTTT.

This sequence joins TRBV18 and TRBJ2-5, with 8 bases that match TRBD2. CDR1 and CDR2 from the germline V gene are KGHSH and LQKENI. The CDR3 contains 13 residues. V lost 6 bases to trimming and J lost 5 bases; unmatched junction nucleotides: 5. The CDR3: CASSRGGRETQYF. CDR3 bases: TGTGCCAGCTCCCGGGGGGGGCGTGAGACCCAGTACTTC.

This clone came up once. The CDR3 is CASSVYRAGGQYF. As DNA, the CDR3 is TGTGCCAGCAGTGTTTATAGGGCTGGGGGGCAGTACTTC. The chain recombines TRBV2 with TRBJ2-7; D could derive from TRBD1 or TRBD2 (5 bases each). Trimming stripped 4 bases from V and 9 bases from J, with 16 bases between. The CDR3 spans 13 residues. Germline loops: CDR1 SNHLY, CDR2 FYNNEI.

The CDR3 DNA reads as TGTGCCTGGAGCCCGGGACACTCCTACGAGCAGTACTTC. This translates into CAWSPGHSYEQYF. J is TRBJ2-7 and V is TRBV30; possible D gene TRBD1, 6 bases. Germline lookup yields CDR1 GTSNPN and CDR2 SVGIG (reference sequence). The CDR3 has 13 residues. Deletions cut 3 bases from V and 0 bases from J, with 9 bases between.

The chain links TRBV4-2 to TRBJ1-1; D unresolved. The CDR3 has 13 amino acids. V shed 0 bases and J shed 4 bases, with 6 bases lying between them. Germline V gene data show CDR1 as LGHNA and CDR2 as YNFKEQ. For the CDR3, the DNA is TGTGCCAGCAGCCAAGATTGGGGCACTGAAGCTTTCTTT. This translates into CASSQDWGTEAFF.